This T cell receptor beta chain is from a study of Ad26.COV2.S vaccination and SARS-CoV-2 variants. Study-wide context: As a participant in COV1001, the donor was in the Ad26.COV2.S trial arm. Ad26.COV2.S, an intramuscular injection, was given once or twice 56 days apart.

Generated by immunoSEQ multiplex PCR, the TCRdb table keeps only in-frame clones and is missing some. The sample has about 480,000 clones, 87% seen once. This clone came up once. Described treatment: around 19 received Ad26.COV2.S at low or high dose, single or two shots; five or six received placebo; per-sample allocation not given. On day 63 after the first injection, vaccine and placebo recipients gave samples. Wuhan-strain spike was delivered by a replication-incompetent Ad26 vector. Germline CDR1 reads SGHDN; CDR2 reads FVKESK. Trimming removed 0 bases at V and 10 bases at J, with 16 bases between. This CDR3 comprises 15 residues.

This clonotype was obtained from a person between 18 and 65 years old who received the Ad26.COV2.S COVID-19 vaccine or a placebo. The starting material was peripheral blood, obtained in a trial of Ad26.COV2.S vaccine versus placebo. This chain connects TRBV14 to TRBJ2-1; maybe TRBD1 (5 bases). The CDR3 is CASSQEGAVGREQFF. CDR3 nucleotide sequence: TGTGCCAGCAGCCAAGAAGGGGCCGTGGGGCGGGAGCAGTTCTTC.